Below are 15 T cell receptor beta chains sequenced from a single sample in a study of cytomegalovirus exposure and HLA in healthy donors. The protocol was immunoSEQ multiplex PCR, while the TCRdb copy is restricted to in-frame clones and leaves out a portion. The repertoire includes approximately 130,000 clones, more than 75% of them detected once, and around 1.9% sits in the top ten. The specimen was PBMCs. All receptors come from a woman between 25 and 40 years old in good health and CMV-seronegative.

The chain combines TRBV10-2 with TRBJ2-7, with 7 positions matching TRBD1. This CDR3 is 14 amino acids long. After removal of 4 bases from V and 7 bases from J, the junction contained 10 bases not matched to a gene. Germline CDR1 reads WSHSY; CDR2 reads SAAADI. The CDR3 sequence is CASSAIVGGREQYF. CDR3 DNA: TGCGCCAGCAGTGCGATAGTAGGGGGCCGGGAGCAGTACTTC.

The chain's CDR3 is CASSLGPTRSRGDEQYF. The CDR3 DNA reads TGTGCCAGCAGCTTGGGACCCACAAGGAGCAGGGGGGACGAGCAGTACTTC. The rearrangement joins TRBV5-6 to TRBJ2-7, with D perhaps TRBD1 (7 bases). The CDR3 spans 17 residues. The V end lost 0 bases, the J end lost 5 bases, and 21 bases lay between the germline ends. CDR1 is SGHDT and CDR2 is YYEEEE in the germline V gene. The variable domain in full, completed from reference TRBV5-6 and TRBJ2-7, reads DAGVTQSPTHLIKTRGQQVTLRCSPKSGHDTVSWYQQALGQGPQFIFQYYEEEERQRGNFPDRFSGHQFPNYSSELNVNALLLGDSALYLCASSLGPTRSRGDEQYFGPGTRLTVT.

This clone appeared a single time. The gene calls are TRBV12-5 and TRBJ1-4; 8 nucleotides align to TRBD1. The CDR3 covers 20 residues. V lost 0 bases and J lost 5; bases outside the gene matches: 17. Germline V gene data show CDR1 as LGHNT and CDR2 as FRNRAP. The CDR3 sequence is CASGLVTWTGHDMVNEKLFF. CDR3 nucleotides: TGTGCTAGTGGTTTGGTCACTTGGACAGGGCATGATATGGTCAATGAAAAACTGTTTTTT.

The rearrangement links TRBV6-1 to TRBJ2-7; 7 bases map to TRBD1. With 6 bases clipped from V and 2 bases from J, the junction kept 10 bases outside the gene matches. The CDR3 consists of 15 residues. Germline V CDR1 and CDR2: MNHNS, SASEGT. CDR3 in amino acids: CASRRDSVDTYEQYF. CDR3 in DNA: TGTGCCAGCAGGAGGGACAGCGTAGATACCTACGAGCAGTACTTC.

V usage is TRBV6-1 and J usage is TRBJ2-7; 7 bases align to TRBD1. Germline-derived CDR1 and CDR2 are MNHNS and SASEGT. With V trimmed by 6 bases and J by 5 bases, 4 bases remained unmatched. The CDR3 sequence is 12 residues long. The CDR3 loop reads CASRRQGHEQYF. Written as DNA, the CDR3 is TGTGCCAGCAGAAGACAGGGCCACGAGCAGTACTTC.

The genes are TRBV5-1 and TRBJ1-1; a possible D gene is TRBD1 (6 bases). V was trimmed by 3 bases and J by 4 bases, leaving 13 bases between them. The CDR3 runs 14 residues. Germline V gene sequence: CDR1 SGHRS, CDR2 YFSETQ. In nucleotides, the CDR3 is TGCGCCAGCAGCTACACCCCAGGGGCCACTGAAGCTTTCTTT. Translation gives CASSYTPGATEAFF.

The chain joins TRBV7-6 to TRBJ1-4; D is unresolved. The CDR3 is 12 amino acids. Trimming cost V 4 bases and J 8 bases, with 8 bases left between them. Looked up from germline, CDR1 is SGHVS and CDR2 is FNYEAQ. This CDR3 is CASSSRGEKLFF. The CDR3 nucleotides read TGTGCCAGCAGCTCTCGAGGGGAAAAACTGTTTTTT.

V is TRBV28 and J is TRBJ2-5; D may be TRBD2 (7 bases). The CDR3 runs 15 residues. Between the trimmed V and J ends, which lost 3 bases and 2 bases, there was a span of 13 bases. Germline V gene data show CDR1 as MDHEN and CDR2 as SYDVKM. The CDR3 spells CASSFPGGGQETQYF. The CDR3 DNA sequence: TGTGCCAGCAGTTTTCCGGGGGGCGGGCAAGAGACCCAGTACTTC.

J is TRBJ2-3 and V is TRBV9, with D possibly TRBD2 on 5 matching bases. Trimming shortened V by 0 bases and J by 2 bases, and 7 bases separated the two germline ends. The CDR3 has 14 amino acids. The germline CDR1 and CDR2 sequences are SGDLS and YYNGEE. The CDR3 loop is CASSVARDTDTQYF. The CDR3 bases are TGTGCCAGCAGCGTAGCGAGGGACACAGATACGCAGTATTTT.

This chain connects TRBV7-2 to TRBJ2-3; TRBD1 might be the D (5 bases). The CDR3 is 14 amino acids. The germline V and J ends were trimmed by 1 base and 4 bases, with 9 bases remaining between them. In germline, CDR1 is SGHTA, CDR2 FQGNSA. CDR3 residues: CASSLGPGPDTQYF. The DNA for the CDR3 is TGTGCCAGCAGCTTAGGACCAGGGCCAGATACGCAGTATTTT.

The V and J genes are TRBV11-3 and TRBJ2-3; tentative D call: TRBD1 (5 bases). CDR1 is SGHNT, CDR2 YENEEA, per germline. V shed 4 bases and J shed 2 bases, with 13 bases lying between them. The CDR3 is 15 residues long. The CDR3 loop is CASSSGTGFTDTQYF. The CDR3 DNA follows: TGTGCCAGCAGCTCAGGAACAGGTTTCACAGATACGCAGTATTTT.

This clone occurred a few times. The rearrangement links TRBV30 to TRBJ1-6; perhaps TRBD1 as D (5 bases). The CDR3 has 15 amino acids. Germline V lookup: CDR1 GTSNPN, CDR2 SVGIG (reference sequence). V dropped 0 bases and J dropped 9 bases, with 15 bases sitting between them. The CDR3 sequence: CAWSVARERGSPLHF. The CDR3 DNA follows: TGTGCCTGGAGTGTCGCCAGGGAAAGAGGTTCACCCCTCCACTTT.

The J gene is TRBJ1-1, the V gene TRBV11-3, with 8 bases aligning to TRBD1. Germline CDR1 SGHNT, CDR2 YENEEA. Trimming at V came to 5 bases and at J to 5 bases, leaving 10 bases not matched to a gene. The CDR3 is 15 residues long. In DNA form, the CDR3 reads TGTGCCAGCAGCCGTGCCGGACAGGGAGGAACTGAAGCTTTCTTT. This sequence encodes CASSRAGQGGTEAFF.

V is TRBV9 and J is TRBJ2-3; D gene unclear. The CDR3 length is 12 residues. Trimming removed 4 bases from V and 4 bases from J, with 7 bases in between. CDR1 is SGDLS, CDR2 YYNGEE, per germline. In DNA, the CDR3 is TGTGCCAGCAGCTCGACTGCAGATACGCAGTATTTT. It encodes CASSSTADTQYF.

The chain has TRBV21-1 and TRBJ2-3; the table's D gene call, TRBD1, was not cross checked with the DNA. TRBV21-1 is recorded as a pseudogene. This CDR3 region has 12 residues. The CDR3 loop is CASSKGWYTQYF. CDR3 nucleotide sequence: TGTGCCAGCAGCAAGGGCTGGTATACGCAGTATTTT.